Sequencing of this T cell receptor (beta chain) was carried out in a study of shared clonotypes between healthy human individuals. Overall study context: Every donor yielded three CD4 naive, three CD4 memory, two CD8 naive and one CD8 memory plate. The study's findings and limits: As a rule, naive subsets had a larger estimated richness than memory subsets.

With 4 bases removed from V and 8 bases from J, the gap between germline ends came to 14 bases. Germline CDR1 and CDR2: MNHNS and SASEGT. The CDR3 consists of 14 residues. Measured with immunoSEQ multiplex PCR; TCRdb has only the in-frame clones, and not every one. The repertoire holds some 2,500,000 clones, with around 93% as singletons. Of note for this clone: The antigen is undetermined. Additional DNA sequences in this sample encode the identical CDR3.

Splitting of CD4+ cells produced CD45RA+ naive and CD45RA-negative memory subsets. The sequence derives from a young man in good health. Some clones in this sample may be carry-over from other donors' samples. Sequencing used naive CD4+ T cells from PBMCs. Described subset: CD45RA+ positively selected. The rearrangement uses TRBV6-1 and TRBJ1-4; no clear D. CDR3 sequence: CASSAGGLGEKLFF. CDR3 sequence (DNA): TGTGCCAGCAGTGCTGGAGGGTTGGGGGAAAAACTGTTTTTT.